This T cell receptor beta chain was identified in a study of control samples from healthy donors and cancer patients. Germline V lookup: CDR1 SGHNT, CDR2 YYREEE (reference sequence). Trimming cost V 3 bases and J 3 bases, with 9 bases left between them. The CDR3 length is 14 residues. Profiled with immunoSEQ multiplex PCR; TCRdb holds only in-frame clones, not every one. This sample yields some 220,000 clones, of which just under 95% are seen a single time; about 1.4% belongs to the top ten. The specimen was blood. This clonotype originated in a man over 45 in good health. J is TRBJ1-4 and V is TRBV5-4; tentative D call: TRBD1 (6 bases). The CDR3 here is CASSSGAANEKLFF. CDR3 in DNA: TGTGCCAGCAGCTCAGGGGCGGCTAATGAAAAACTGTTTTTT.